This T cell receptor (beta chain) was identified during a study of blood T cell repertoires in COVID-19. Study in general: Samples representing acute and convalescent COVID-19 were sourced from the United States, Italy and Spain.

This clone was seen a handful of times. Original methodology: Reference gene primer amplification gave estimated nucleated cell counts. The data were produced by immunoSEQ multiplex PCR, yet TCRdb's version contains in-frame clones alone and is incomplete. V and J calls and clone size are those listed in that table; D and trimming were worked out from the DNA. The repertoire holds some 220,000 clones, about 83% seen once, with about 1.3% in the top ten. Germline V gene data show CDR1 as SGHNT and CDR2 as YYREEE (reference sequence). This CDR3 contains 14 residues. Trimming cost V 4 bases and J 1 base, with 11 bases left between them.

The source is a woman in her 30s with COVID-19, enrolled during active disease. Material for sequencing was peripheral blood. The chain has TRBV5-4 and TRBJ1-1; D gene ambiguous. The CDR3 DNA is TGTGCCAGCAGCCCGTGGGCCGGGAACACTGAAGCTTTCTTT. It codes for CASSPWAGNTEAFF.